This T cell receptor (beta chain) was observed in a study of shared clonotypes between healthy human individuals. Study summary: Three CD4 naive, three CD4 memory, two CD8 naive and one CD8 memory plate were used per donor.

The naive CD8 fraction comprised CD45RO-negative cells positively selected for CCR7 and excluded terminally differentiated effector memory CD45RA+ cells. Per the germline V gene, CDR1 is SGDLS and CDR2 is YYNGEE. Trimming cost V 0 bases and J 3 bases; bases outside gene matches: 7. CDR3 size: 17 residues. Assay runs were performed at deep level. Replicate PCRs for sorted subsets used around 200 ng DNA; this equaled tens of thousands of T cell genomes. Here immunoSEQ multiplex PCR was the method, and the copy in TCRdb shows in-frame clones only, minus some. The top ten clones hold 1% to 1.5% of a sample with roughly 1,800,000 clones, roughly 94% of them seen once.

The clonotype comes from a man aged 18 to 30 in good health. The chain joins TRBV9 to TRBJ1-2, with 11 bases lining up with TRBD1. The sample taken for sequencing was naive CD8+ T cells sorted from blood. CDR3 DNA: TGTGCCAGCAGCGTAGCACCGGGACAGGGGGAAGACTATGGCTACACCTTC. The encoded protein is CASSVAPGQGEDYGYTF.